The 23 T cell receptor beta chains given below trace back to one sample, sequenced in a study of T-cell reconstitution after alpha-beta-depleted transplantation in children. As it was prepared, the TCRbeta library received unique molecular identifiers. From the PCR reads, TCRdb called clonotypes with MiXCR, one entry per CDR3 protein. The sample shows around 100,000 distinct CDR3 sequences, about a tenth of them seen only once. The sequencing here drew on PBMCs, taken before TCRalphabeta/CD19-depleted stem cell transplant. Receptors were obtained from a boy aged 2 to 10 with acute lymphoblastic leukemia, due to receive a stem cell transplant.

This chain joins TRBV6-1 and TRBJ2-7; 8 nucleotides line up with TRBD1. The germline V gene has CDR1 MNHNS and CDR2 SASEGT. This CDR3 has 12 residues. With V trimmed by 10 bases and J by 2 bases, 4 bases remained unmatched. CDR3 bases: TGTGCCATCTTGACAGGGGCCTACGAGCAGTACTTC. Its translation is CAILTGAYEQYF.

This clonotype appeared a few times. A read error may produce the germline difference seen at one junction end. The chain carries TRBV5-1 and TRBJ2-2; 10 nucleotides match TRBD1. Germline V gene lookup returns CDR1 SGHRS and CDR2 YFSETQ. The CDR3 sequence is 15 residues long. The CDR3 sequence: CASSPGQGNSGELFF. For the CDR3, the DNA is TGCGCCAGCAGCCCGGGACAGGGGAACTCCGGGGAGCTGTTTTTT. Looking up the rest from reference TRBV5-1 and TRBJ2-2 gives the full variable domain: KAGVTQTPRYLIKTRGQQVTLSCSPISGHRSVSWYQQTPGQGLQFLFEYFSETQRNKGNFPGRFSGRQFSNSRSEMNVSTLELGDSALYLCASSPGQGNSGELFFGEGSRLTVL.

In this sample, this clonotype turned up many times. The chain is built from TRBV5-1 and TRBJ2-1; 10 bases align to TRBD2. V lost 4 bases, J lost 0 bases, and 13 bases stayed unmatched. The CDR3 is made up of 19 amino acids. Per germline, CDR1 SGHRS and CDR2 YFSETQ. The CDR3 nucleotides are TGCGCCAGCAGCGGCGGACTAGCGGCCCTCCCGCGCTCCTACAATGAGCAGTTCTTC. The encoded protein is CASSGGLAALPRSYNEQFF. The full variable domain, its missing parts supplied by reference TRBV5-1 and TRBJ2-1, is KAGVTQTPRYLIKTRGQQVTLSCSPISGHRSVSWYQQTPGQGLQFLFEYFSETQRNKGNFPGRFSGRQFSNSRSEMNVSTLELGDSALYLCASSGGLAALPRSYNEQFFGPGTRLTVL.

The chain recombines TRBV2 with TRBJ2-1; 8 nucleotides agree with TRBD1. The CDR3 sequence is 15 residues long. Germline values: CDR1 SNHLY, CDR2 FYNNEI. Losses at the gene ends were 2 bases for V and 9 bases for J; bases not matched to a gene: 9. CDR3 DNA: TGTGCCAGCAGTGAAAGTCCCAGGGGGCAGGGTGAGCAGTTCTTC. Amino acids: CASSESPRGQGEQFF.

This rearrangement joins TRBV20-1 to TRBJ2-1; possibly TRBD2 for D (6 bases). CDR1 and CDR2 from the germline V gene are DFQATT and SNEGSKA (reference sequence). This CDR3 contains 15 residues. V lost 1 base and J 4 bases, leaving 14 bases between the germline ends. This CDR3 reads CSARAPGSFYNEQFF. The CDR3 region has the DNA TGCAGTGCTAGAGCCCCCGGGAGTTTTTACAATGAGCAGTTCTTC.

This clonotype has only a few counts. V is TRBV6-2 or TRBV6-3 and J is TRBJ2-2; TRBD2 agrees at 13 bases. The CDR3 spans 20 residues. Germline V CDR1 and CDR2: MNHEY, SVGEGT. V gave up 2 bases and J gave up 2 bases; unmatched junction bases: 11. The CDR3 is CASSYTPPTSGRANTGELFF. CDR3 DNA: TGTGCCAGCAGTTACACGCCCCCCACTAGCGGGAGGGCCAACACCGGGGAGCTGTTTTTT.

This sequence joins TRBV10-3 and TRBJ2-4; 8 bases fit TRBD1. This CDR3 has 17 residues. Trimming took 3 bases from V and 1 from J; bases not matched to a gene: 8. Germline values: CDR1 ENHRY, CDR2 SYGVKD. The CDR3 DNA is TGTGCCATCAGTGACGGACAGGGTAGACCTGCCAAAAACATTCAGTACTTC. It specifies CAISDGQGRPAKNIQYF.

This clonotype was counted many times. The rearrangement links TRBV5-1 to TRBJ2-4; D is possibly TRBD2 (6 bases). CDR1 and CDR2 (germline): SGHRS, YFSETQ. This CDR3 is built from 15 residues. Trimming removed 0 bases at V and 1 base at J, with 8 bases between. The CDR3 sequence: CASSLVAGAKNIQYF. The CDR3, as DNA: TGCGCCAGCAGCTTGGTTGCGGGGGCCAAAAACATTCAGTACTTC.

This chain links TRBV20-1 with TRBJ2-7; D may correspond to TRBD1 or TRBD2 (5 bases each). The CDR3 runs 15 residues. V lost 4 bases and J 1 base, leaving 17 bases between the germline ends. Germline V lookup: CDR1 DFQATT, CDR2 SNEGSKA (reference sequence). The CDR3 loop is CSAIPGIGASYEQYF. As DNA, the CDR3 is TGCAGTGCTATCCCCGGGATAGGGGCGTCCTACGAGCAGTACTTC.

V gene TRBV30 combines with J gene TRBJ2-7; 8 positions match TRBD1. With V trimmed by 0 bases and J by 5 bases, 3 bases remained unmatched. The CDR3 is made up of 13 amino acids. The V gene's germline CDR1 is GTSNPN and CDR2 SVGIG (reference sequence). For the CDR3, the DNA is TGTGCCTGGAGTGTACAGGGGGGTAACGAGCAGTACTTC. It is translated as CAWSVQGGNEQYF.

This clonotype showed up just a few times. The chain is built from TRBV6-1 and TRBJ2-7, with 11 bases fitting TRBD1. This CDR3 comprises 15 residues. Germline lookup yields CDR1 MNHNS and CDR2 SASEGT. V was clipped by 8 bases and J by 4 bases; unmatched bases: 10. CDR3 coding DNA: TGTGCCAGCTACACCCGGGGACAGGGGGTGTACGAGCAGTACTTC. It specifies CASYTRGQGVYEQYF.

At least ten counts were recorded for this clonotype. V gene TRBV5-1 combines with J gene TRBJ2-1; TRBD1 matches at 8 bases. The CDR3 has 15 amino acids. V trimming: 3 bases; J trimming: 7 bases; junction bases outside the gene matches: 9. Germline assignment: CDR1 SGHRS and CDR2 YFSETQ. The CDR3 DNA sequence: TGCGCCAGCAGCTACACAGGGGGGCGTCGAAATGAGCAGTTCTTC. Its protein is CASSYTGGRRNEQFF.

This clonotype was seen ten or more times. The chain joins TRBV6-5 to TRBJ2-5, with D perhaps TRBD1 or TRBD2 (5 bases each). Trimming removed 0 bases from V and 3 bases from J, with 8 bases in between. The CDR3 extends over 14 amino acids. Germline CDR1 MNHEY, CDR2 SVGAGI. CDR3 protein: CASSYSGTKETQYF. The CDR3 DNA follows: TGTGCCAGCAGTTACTCAGGGACCAAAGAGACCCAGTACTTC.

There are a few counts of this clonotype. The rearrangement uses TRBV27 and TRBJ2-7; no clear D gene. This CDR3 has 13 residues. Trimming stripped 1 base from V and 0 bases from J, with 4 bases between. Per germline, CDR1 MNHEY and CDR2 SMNVEV (reference sequence). The CDR3, as DNA: TGTGCCAGCAGTTTATGGAACTCCTACGAGCAGTACTTC. Translating it yields CASSLWNSYEQYF.

This clonotype has just a few counts. This chain connects TRBV9 to TRBJ2-7; perhaps TRBD1 as D (5 bases). The CDR3 has 15 amino acids. Trimming took 0 bases from V and 5 from J, leaving 15 bases between them. Germline V CDR1 and CDR2: SGDLS, YYNGEE. CDR3 amino acids: CASSVVTQGIDEQYF. The CDR3 DNA reads as TGTGCCAGCAGCGTAGTGACCCAGGGTATAGACGAGCAGTACTTC.

The V gene is TRBV20-1, the J gene TRBJ2-3; D possibly corresponds to TRBD1 (5 bases). CDR1 and CDR2 (germline): DFQATT, SNEGSKA (reference sequence). V lost 4 bases to trimming and J lost 5 bases, with 19 bases between them. This CDR3 has 15 amino acids. The CDR3 loop is CSAIGIRGRGDTQYF. The CDR3 DNA is TGCAGTGCTATTGGGATAAGGGGCCGCGGAGATACGCAGTATTTT.

This clonotype has only a few counts. The chain recombines TRBV3-1 with TRBJ2-1, with 12 bases that match TRBD2. Germline trimming cut 4 bases from V and 5 bases from J; bases unmatched to any gene: 6. The CDR3 is 16 amino acids. Per germline, CDR1 LGHDT and CDR2 YNNKEL (reference sequence). This CDR3 is CASSPGLAGGHNEQFF. The CDR3 DNA reads TGTGCCAGCAGCCCAGGGCTAGCGGGAGGGCACAATGAGCAGTTCTTC.

This clonotype was observed many times. The V and J genes are TRBV5-1 and TRBJ2-1; 9 positions agree with TRBD2. V trimming: 4 bases; J trimming: 9 bases; junction bases outside the gene matches: 14. The CDR3 length is 16 residues. The germline CDR1 and CDR2 sequences are SGHRS and YFSETQ. The CDR3 DNA reads TGCGCCAGCAGCCCCCTCCCCCTTAGCGGGAGAGGTGAGCAGTTCTTC. Amino acids: CASSPLPLSGRGEQFF.

This chain links TRBV5-6 with TRBJ2-2; D might be TRBD1 or TRBD2, each matching 5 bases. The CDR3 has 16 residues. Trimming removed 0 bases from V and 0 bases from J, with 9 bases in between. Germline V gene data show CDR1 as SGHDT and CDR2 as YYEEEE. In DNA, the CDR3 is TGTGCCAGCAGCTTGGTTGGGGGATCGAACACCGGGGAGCTGTTTTTT. Translated: CASSLVGGSNTGELFF.

The sample holds a few counts of this clonotype. The gene calls are TRBV7-9 and TRBJ2-5, with D tentatively TRBD1 (6 bases). Germline V gene sequence: CDR1 SEHNR, CDR2 FQNEAQ (reference sequence). The CDR3 is 14 amino acids. Trimming left V 5 bases short and J 6 bases short, with 16 bases between. CDR3 in amino acids: CASSPPQGWQTQYF. CDR3 sequence (DNA): TGTGCCAGCAGCCCACCCCAGGGGTGGCAGACCCAGTACTTC.

The chain employs TRBV20-1 and TRBJ1-2; 9 bases line up with TRBD1. The CDR3 is 14 residues long. J gave up 4 bases and V 5 bases, and 8 bases lay outside the gene matches. The germline CDR1 and CDR2 sequences are DFQATT and SNEGSKA (reference sequence). The CDR3 nucleotides read TGCAGTGCTTACACCGGGACAGGGCTCTATGGCTACACCTTC. Protein product: CSAYTGTGLYGYTF.

This clonotype was picked up a small number of times. The CDR3 bases are TGCAGTGCAAGACCGGGACTAGCGGACCCGAATCCTAGCACAGATACGCAGTATTTT. Translated: CSARPGLADPNPSTDTQYF. The chain employs TRBV20-1 and TRBJ2-3, with TRBD2 identical over 11 bases. J lost 0 bases, V lost 6 bases, and 17 bases had no gene match. The CDR3 totals 19 residues. Germline V gene lookup returns CDR1 DFQATT and CDR2 SNEGSKA (reference sequence).

V usage is TRBV7-9 and J usage is TRBJ2-1; 11 bases match TRBD2. CDR3 length: 17 residues. With 3 bases clipped from V and 4 bases from J, the junction kept 8 bases outside the gene matches. CDR1 SEHNR and CDR2 FQNEAQ come from the germline V gene (reference sequence). CDR3 nucleotide sequence: TGTGCCAGCAGCTTCGATCTAGCGGGAGGCCGGTACAATGAGCAGTTCTTC. Translating gives CASSFDLAGGRYNEQFF.